Shown below are 2 T cell receptor beta chains from a single sample sequenced in a study of blood T cell repertoires in COVID-19. The assay was immunoSEQ multiplex PCR, and TCRdb's table has in-frame clones only and misses some. The sample includes about 120,000 clones, around 80% of them seen just once. Material: peripheral blood. The receptors derive from a man aged 65 to 85 with acute or convalescent COVID-19.

The chain couples TRBV19 to TRBJ1-6; D is perhaps TRBD1 (6 bases). Germline CDR1 is LNHDA and CDR2 is SQIVND (reference sequence). V was clipped by 7 bases and J by 3 bases, with 10 bases between them. The CDR3 runs to 14 residues. The CDR3 is CASKETGYNSPLHF. In nucleotides, the CDR3 is TGTGCCAGTAAGGAGACAGGCTATAATTCACCCCTCCACTTT.

The V call is TRBV9, the J call TRBJ2-3; D might be TRBD2 (7 bases). This CDR3 contains 15 residues. The ends were cut back, 1 base at V and 4 bases at J, with 13 bases in the middle. Germline V gene sequence: CDR1 SGDLS, CDR2 YYNGEE. CDR3 loop: CASSVMRGGADTQYF. CDR3 nucleotides: TGTGCCAGCAGCGTAATGAGGGGGGGGGCAGATACGCAGTATTTT. Complete variable domain (other parts from reference TRBV9 and TRBJ2-3): DSGVTQTPKHLITATGQRVTLRCSPRSGDLSVYWYQQSLDQGLQFLIQYYNGEERAKGNILERFSAQQFPDLHSELNLSSLELGDSALYFCASSVMRGGADTQYFGPGTRLTVL.